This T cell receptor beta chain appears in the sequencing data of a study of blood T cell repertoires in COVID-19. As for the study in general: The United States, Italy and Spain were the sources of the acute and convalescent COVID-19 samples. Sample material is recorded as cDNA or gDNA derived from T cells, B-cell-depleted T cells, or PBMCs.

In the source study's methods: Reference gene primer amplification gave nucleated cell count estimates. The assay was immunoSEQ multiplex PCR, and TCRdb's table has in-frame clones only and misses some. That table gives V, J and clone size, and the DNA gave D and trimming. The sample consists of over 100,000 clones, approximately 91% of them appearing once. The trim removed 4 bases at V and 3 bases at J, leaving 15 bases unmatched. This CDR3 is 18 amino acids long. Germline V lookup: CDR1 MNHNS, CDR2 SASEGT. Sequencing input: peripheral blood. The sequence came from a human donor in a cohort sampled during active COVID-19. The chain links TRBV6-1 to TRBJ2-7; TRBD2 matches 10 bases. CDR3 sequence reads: CASSGIGKERGGGYEQYF. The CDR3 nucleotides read TGTGCCAGCAGTGGGATTGGGAAGGAGCGGGGGGGCGGCTACGAGCAGTACTTC.